These T cell receptor beta chains were read from a single sample in a study of shared clonotypes between healthy human individuals. Generated by immunoSEQ multiplex PCR, the TCRdb table keeps only in-frame clones and is missing some. The sample comprises approximately 500,000 clones, 75% to 80% of which are singletons, and around 13% rests with the top ten. Sequencing was performed on PBMCs. The receptors originated from a woman aged 40 to 50 in good health. Some clones in this sample may be carry-over from other donors' samples. CDR3s include the opening cysteine and the closing phenylalanine or tryptophan. The D gene is left open where the match is weak. The size field is filled for only some rows; it gives once, few, many or a size class.

TRBJ2-2 TRBV19 TRBD1 NA 16 CASSMTQGANTGELFF TGTGCCAGTAGTATGACACAGGGGGCGAACACCGGGGAGCTGTTTTTT
TRBJ1-5 TRBV28 NA once 16 CASTPLGGRSNQPQHF TGTGCCAGCACCCCCCTAGGGGGGCGAAGCAATCAGCCCCAGCATTTT
TRBJ2-1 TRBV10-3 NA NA 12 CAISDREPEQFF TGTGCCATCAGTGATCGAGAGCCCGAGCAGTTCTTC
TRBJ2-1 TRBV6-1 TRBD1 NA 15 CASSQQGNSYNEQFF TGTGCCAGCAGTCAACAGGGGAATTCCTACAATGAGCAGTTCTTC
TRBJ2-7 TRBV2 NA many 21 CASSLDRGPPGLAGALYEQYF TGTGCCAGCTCGTTAGACAGGGGGCCTCCCGGGCTAGCGGGAGCCCTCTACGAGCAGTACTTC
TRBJ1-1 TRBV15 NA NA 14 CATSRGRGEAEAFF TGTGCCACCAGCAGAGGCCGGGGGGAGGCTGAAGCTTTCTTT
TRBJ2-1 TRBV28 NA NA 15 CASSLRDTTYNEQFF TGTGCCAGCAGCCTCCGGGATACTACCTACAATGAGCAGTTCTTC
TRBJ2-1 TRBV11-2 TRBD2 many 15 CASSPLGGRSNEQFF TGTGCCAGCAGCCCGCTGGGCGGGAGGTCTAATGAGCAGTTCTTC
TRBJ2-7 TRBV5-1 TRBD2 once 14 CASSWSSGAYEQYF TGCGCCAGCAGCTGGTCTAGCGGGGCCTACGAGCAGTACTTC
TRBJ2-5 TRBV7-6 NA once 13 CASSLTPQETQYF TGTGCCAGCAGCTTAACCCCCCAAGAGACCCAGTACTTC
TRBJ2-1 TRBV18 TRBD1 NA 15 CASKRRDSSYNEQFF TGTGCCAGCAAAAGAAGGGACAGCTCCTACAATGAGCAGTTCTTC
TRBJ2-7 TRBV7-9 NA NA 13 CASSLSGVNEQYF TGTGCCAGCAGCTTATCCGGGGTAAACGAGCAGTACTTC
TRBJ1-2 TRBV2 TRBD1 many 15 CASSERDRRPYGYTF TGTGCCAGCAGTGAAAGGGACAGGCGACCCTATGGCTACACCTTC
TRBJ2-7 TRBV10-2 NA NA 13 CASRAGTSSEQYF TGCGCCAGCAGGGCCGGGACCTCCTCCGAGCAGTACTTC
TRBJ1-3 TRBV9 TRBD1 once 15 CASSVETGGRNTIYF TGTGCCAGCAGCGTAGAAACAGGGGGCCGAAACACCATATATTTT
TRBJ1-3 TRBV25-1 NA many 13 CASSEQGGNTIYF TGTGCCAGCAGTGAACAGGGTGGAAACACCATATATTTT
TRBJ2-2 TRBV6-1 NA NA 15 CASSDMGARPGELFF TGTGCCAGCAGTGATATGGGGGCGCGACCCGGGGAGCTGTTTTTT
TRBJ2-7 TRBV7-2 TRBD2 NA 15 CASSLEAGGLFEQYF TGTGCCAGCAGCTTAGAGGCGGGAGGCCTTTTCGAGCAGTACTTC
TRBJ2-7 TRBV7-2 NA NA 16 CASSLGITRISYEQYF TGTGCCAGCAGCTTAGGTATAACTAGGATCTCCTACGAGCAGTACTTC
TRBJ2-3 TRBV6-6 NA NA 16 CASSSRNLGRTDTQYF TGTGCCAGCAGTTCTCGAAATTTAGGCCGCACAGATACGCAGTATTTT
TRBJ2-1 TRBV10-2 TRBD2 once 17 CASSENQRGGSYNEQFF TGCGCCAGCAGTGAGAATCAGCGGGGGGGCTCCTACAATGAGCAGTTCTTC
TRBJ1-3 TRBV28 NA NA 11 CASGEGNTIYF TGTGCCAGCGGAGAGGGAAACACCATATATTTT
TRBJ2-1 TRBV29-1 TRBD1 NA 13 CSVADRGVNEQFF TGCAGCGTTGCGGACAGGGGGGTTAATGAGCAGTTCTTC
TRBJ2-7 TRBV7-9 NA few 17 CASSSVPGVSRQYEQYF TGTGCCAGCAGCTCAGTACCAGGGGTTTCCCGACAATACGAGCAGTACTTC
TRBJ1-1 TRBV7-2 NA many 14 CASSLLGGFAEAFF TGTGCCAGCAGCCTCCTGGGGGGGTTCGCTGAAGCTTTCTTT
TRBJ2-5 TRBV2 NA once 14 CASRRTEAQETQYF TGTGCCAGCAGAAGAACAGAAGCCCAAGAGACCCAGTACTTC
TRBJ2-7 TRBV7-2 NA NA 15 CASSLAPGVSYEQYF TGTGCCAGCAGCTTAGCCCCCGGGGTCTCCTACGAGCAGTACTTC
TRBJ2-3 TRBV30 NA NA 16 CAWRNPLQSTPDTQYF TGTGCCTGGCGGAACCCTCTACAGAGCACCCCAGATACGCAGTATTTT
TRBJ2-5 TRBV7-2 TRBD1 NA 14 CASSPGTVQETQYF TGTGCCAGCAGCCCTGGGACAGTTCAAGAGACCCAGTACTTC